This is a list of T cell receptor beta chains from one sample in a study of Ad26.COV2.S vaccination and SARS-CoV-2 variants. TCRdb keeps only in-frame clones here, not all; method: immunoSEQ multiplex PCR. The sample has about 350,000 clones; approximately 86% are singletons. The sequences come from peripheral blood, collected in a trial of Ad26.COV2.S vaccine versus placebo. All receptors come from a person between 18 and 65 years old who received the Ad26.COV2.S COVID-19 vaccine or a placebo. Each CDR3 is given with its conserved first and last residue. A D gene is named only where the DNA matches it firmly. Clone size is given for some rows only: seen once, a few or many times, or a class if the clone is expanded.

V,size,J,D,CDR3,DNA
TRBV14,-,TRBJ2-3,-,CASSQDPGGSTDTQYF,TGTGCCAGCAGCCAAGATCCCGGGGGATCCACAGATACGCAGTATTTT
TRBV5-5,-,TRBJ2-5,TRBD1,CASSFWDRGPGETQYF,TGTGCCAGCAGCTTTTGGGACAGGGGGCCAGGAGAGACCCAGTACTTC
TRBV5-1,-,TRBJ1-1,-,CASSRLAGNTEAFF,TGCGCCAGCAGCCGATTGGCAGGGAACACTGAAGCTTTCTTT
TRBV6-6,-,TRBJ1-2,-,CASSYSQAGRNYGYTF,TGTGCCAGCAGTTACTCCCAAGCCGGACGTAACTATGGCTACACCTTC
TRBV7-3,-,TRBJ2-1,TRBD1,CASNSGTGVSNEQFF,TGTGCCAGCAATTCCGGGACAGGGGTCTCCAATGAGCAGTTCTTC
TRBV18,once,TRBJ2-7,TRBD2,CASSPLAAGITYEQYF,TGTGCCAGCTCACCACTCGCAGCGGGGATCACCTACGAGCAGTACTTC
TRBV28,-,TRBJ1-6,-,CASSPGDTSSASYNSPLHF,TGTGCCAGCAGTCCGGGGGACACCAGTTCCGCCTCCTATAATTCACCCCTCCACTTT
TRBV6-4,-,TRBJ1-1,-,CASSDCIPLKNTEAFF,TGTGCCAGCAGTGACTGTATCCCCCTAAAGAACACTGAAGCTTTCTTT
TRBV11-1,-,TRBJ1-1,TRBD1,CASSLGQLNTEAFF,TGTGCCAGCAGCCTGGGACAGCTAAACACTGAAGCTTTCTTT
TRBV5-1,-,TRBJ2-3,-,CASSSGEGTDTQYF,TGCGCCAGCAGCTCGGGAGAAGGAACAGATACGCAGTATTTT
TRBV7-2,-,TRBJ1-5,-,CASSLWGGGSNQPQHF,TGTGCCAGCAGCCTGTGGGGAGGGGGTAGCAATCAGCCCCAGCATTTT
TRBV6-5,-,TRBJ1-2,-,CASKVINYGYTF,TGTGCCAGCAAGGTCATTAACTATGGCTACACCTTC
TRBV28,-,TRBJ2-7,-,CASSPGTPVYEQYF,TGTGCCAGCAGCCCCGGGACACCCGTCTACGAGCAGTACTTC
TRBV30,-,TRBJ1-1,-,CAWRRGRGFTEAFF,TGTGCCTGGAGGAGAGGCAGGGGATTTACTGAAGCTTTCTTT
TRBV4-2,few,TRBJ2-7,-,CASSLDQHAEQYF,TGTGCCAGCAGCCTCGATCAGCACGCCGAGCAGTACTTC
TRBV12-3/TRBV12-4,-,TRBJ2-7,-,CASSRDTYEQYF,TGTGCCAGCAGCAGGGACACCTACGAGCAGTACTTC
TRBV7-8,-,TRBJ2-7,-,CASSSPGSYEQYF,TGTGCCAGCAGCTCCCCCGGCTCCTACGAGCAGTACTTC
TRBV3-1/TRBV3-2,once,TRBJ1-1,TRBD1,CASSQTDRVNTEAFF,TGTGCCAGCAGCCAAACTGACAGGGTGAACACTGAAGCTTTCTTT
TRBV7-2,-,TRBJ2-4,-,CASSSRGGGQNIQYF,TGTGCCAGCAGCTCTAGGGGGGGTGGACAAAACATTCAGTACTTC
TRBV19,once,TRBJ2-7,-,CASTRGVGYEQYF,TGTGCCAGTACACGGGGAGTAGGCTACGAGCAGTACTTC
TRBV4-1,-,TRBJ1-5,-,CASSPGTGGNQPQHF,TGCGCCAGCAGCCCAGGGACGGGGGGCAATCAGCCCCAGCATTTT
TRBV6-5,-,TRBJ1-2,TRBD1,CASRGTASGYTF,TGTGCCAGCAGGGGGACAGCGTCCGGCTACACCTTC